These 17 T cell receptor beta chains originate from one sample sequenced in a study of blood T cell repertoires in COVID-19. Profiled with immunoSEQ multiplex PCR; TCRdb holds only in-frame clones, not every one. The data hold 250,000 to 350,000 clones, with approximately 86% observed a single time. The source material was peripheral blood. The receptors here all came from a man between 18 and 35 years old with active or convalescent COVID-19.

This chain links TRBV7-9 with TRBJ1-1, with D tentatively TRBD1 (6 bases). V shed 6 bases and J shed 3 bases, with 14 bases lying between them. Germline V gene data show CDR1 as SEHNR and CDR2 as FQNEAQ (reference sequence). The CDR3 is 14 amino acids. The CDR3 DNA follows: TGTGCCAGCAGGGCGAAGACAGGATACACTGAAGCTTTCTTT. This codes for CASRAKTGYTEAFF.

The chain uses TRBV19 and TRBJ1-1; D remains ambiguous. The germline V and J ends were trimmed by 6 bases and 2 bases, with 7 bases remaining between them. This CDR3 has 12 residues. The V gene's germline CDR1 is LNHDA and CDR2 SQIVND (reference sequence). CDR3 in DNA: TGTGCCAGTAGCAGGTTCAACACTGAAGCTTTCTTT. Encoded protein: CASSRFNTEAFF.

The CDR3 nucleotides read TGTGCCATCAGTGGACTAGCGGGCGACAATGAGCAGTTCTTC. Its protein is CAISGLAGDNEQFF. J is TRBJ2-1 and V is TRBV10-3; 10 nucleotides line up with TRBD2. Germline CDR1 reads ENHRY; CDR2 reads SYGVKD. Trimming cost V 4 bases and J 5 bases; bases outside gene matches: 2. This CDR3 is 14 amino acids long.

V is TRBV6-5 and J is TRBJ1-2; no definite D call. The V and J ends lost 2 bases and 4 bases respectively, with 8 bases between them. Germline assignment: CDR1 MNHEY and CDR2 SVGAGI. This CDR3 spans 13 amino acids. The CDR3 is CASSYSQFYGYTF. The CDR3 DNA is TGTGCCAGCAGTTACAGTCAGTTCTATGGCTACACCTTC.

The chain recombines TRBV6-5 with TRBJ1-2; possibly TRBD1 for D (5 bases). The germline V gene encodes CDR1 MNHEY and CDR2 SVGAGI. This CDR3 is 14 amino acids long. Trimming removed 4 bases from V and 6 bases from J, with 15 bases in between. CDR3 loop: CASSWRGDGNGYTF. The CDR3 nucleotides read TGTGCCAGCAGTTGGAGGGGCGATGGGAATGGCTACACCTTC.

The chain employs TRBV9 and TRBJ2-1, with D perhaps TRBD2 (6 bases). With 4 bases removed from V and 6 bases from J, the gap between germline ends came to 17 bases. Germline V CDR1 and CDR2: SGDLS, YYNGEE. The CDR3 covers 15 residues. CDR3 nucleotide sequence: TGTGCCAGCAGCTCCCCCGGGGGACGATTCAATGAGCAGTTCTTC. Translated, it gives CASSSPGGRFNEQFF.

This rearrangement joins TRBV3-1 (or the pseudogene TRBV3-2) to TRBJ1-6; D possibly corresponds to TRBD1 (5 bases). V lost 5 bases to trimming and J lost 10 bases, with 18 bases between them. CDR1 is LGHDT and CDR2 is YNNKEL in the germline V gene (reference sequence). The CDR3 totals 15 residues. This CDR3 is CASSGSQGGGSPLHF. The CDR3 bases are TGTGCCAGCAGCGGCTCCCAGGGTGGAGGGTCACCCCTCCACTTT.

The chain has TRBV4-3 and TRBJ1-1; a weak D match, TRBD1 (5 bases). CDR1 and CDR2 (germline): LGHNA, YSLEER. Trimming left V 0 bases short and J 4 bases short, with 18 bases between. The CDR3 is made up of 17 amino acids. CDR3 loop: CASSQEKIGRGGTEAFF. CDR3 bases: TGCGCCAGCAGCCAAGAAAAAATAGGAAGGGGAGGCACTGAAGCTTTCTTT.

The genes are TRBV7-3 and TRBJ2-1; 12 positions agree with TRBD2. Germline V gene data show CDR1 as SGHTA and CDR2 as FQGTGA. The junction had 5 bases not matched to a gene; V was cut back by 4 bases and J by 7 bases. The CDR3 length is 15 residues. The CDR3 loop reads CASSSSGTSGNEQFF. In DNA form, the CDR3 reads TGTGCCAGCAGCTCCTCCGGGACTAGCGGGAATGAGCAGTTCTTC.

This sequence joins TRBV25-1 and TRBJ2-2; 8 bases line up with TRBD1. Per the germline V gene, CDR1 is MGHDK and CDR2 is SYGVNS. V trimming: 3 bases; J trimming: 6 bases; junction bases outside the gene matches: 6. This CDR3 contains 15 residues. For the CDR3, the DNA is TGTGCCAGCAGTGACTTAGCGACAGGGGCCGGGGAGCTGTTTTTT. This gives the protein CASSDLATGAGELFF.

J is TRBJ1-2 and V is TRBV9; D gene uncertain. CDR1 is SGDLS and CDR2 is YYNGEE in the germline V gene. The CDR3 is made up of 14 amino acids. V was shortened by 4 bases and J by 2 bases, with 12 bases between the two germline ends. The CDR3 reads CASSSAVRNYGYTF. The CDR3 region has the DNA TGTGCCAGCAGCTCAGCGGTCAGAAACTATGGCTACACCTTC.

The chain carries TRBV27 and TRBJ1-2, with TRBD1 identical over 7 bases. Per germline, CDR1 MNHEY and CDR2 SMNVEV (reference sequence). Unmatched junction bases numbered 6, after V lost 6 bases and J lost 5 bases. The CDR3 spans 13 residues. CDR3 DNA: TGTGCCAGCAGGTATACAGGGGCTTATGGCTACACCTTC. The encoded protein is CASRYTGAYGYTF.

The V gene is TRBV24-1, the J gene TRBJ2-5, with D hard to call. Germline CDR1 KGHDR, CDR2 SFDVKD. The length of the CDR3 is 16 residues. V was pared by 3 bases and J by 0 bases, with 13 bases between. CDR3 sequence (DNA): TGTGCCACCAGTGATGGTATCACTTCGTACCAAGAGACCCAGTACTTC. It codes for CATSDGITSYQETQYF.

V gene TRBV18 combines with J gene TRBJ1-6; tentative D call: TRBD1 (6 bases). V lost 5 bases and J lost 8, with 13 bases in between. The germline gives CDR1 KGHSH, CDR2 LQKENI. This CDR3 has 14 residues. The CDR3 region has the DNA TGTGCCAGCTCATCGACAGGTTGGGATTCACCCCTCCACTTT. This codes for CASSSTGWDSPLHF.

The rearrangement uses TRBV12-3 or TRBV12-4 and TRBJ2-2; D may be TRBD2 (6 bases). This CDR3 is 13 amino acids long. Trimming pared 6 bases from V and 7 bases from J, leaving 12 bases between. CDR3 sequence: CASSLGGGGELFF. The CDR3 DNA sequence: TGTGCCAGCAGCCTGGGGGGTGGCGGGGAGCTGTTTTTT.

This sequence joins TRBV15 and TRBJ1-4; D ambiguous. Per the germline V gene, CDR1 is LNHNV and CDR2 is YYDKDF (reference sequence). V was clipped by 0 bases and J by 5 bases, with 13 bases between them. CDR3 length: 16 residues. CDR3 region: CATSRDWVRANEKLFF. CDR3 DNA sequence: TGTGCCACCAGCAGAGATTGGGTGAGGGCAAATGAAAAACTGTTTTTT.

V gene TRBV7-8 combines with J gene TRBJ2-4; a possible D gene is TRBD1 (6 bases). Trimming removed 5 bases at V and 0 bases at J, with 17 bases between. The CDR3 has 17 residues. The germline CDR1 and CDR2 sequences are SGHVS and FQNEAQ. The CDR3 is CASSEIRTVLAKNIQYF. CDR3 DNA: TGTGCCAGCAGCGAGATCCGGACAGTTCTAGCCAAAAACATTCAGTACTTC.